The clone carrying this T cell receptor (beta chain) was recorded only once. Antigen: not known. The data derive from a study of T cell responses to AZD1222 COVID-19 vaccine. Repertoires were generated with immunoSEQ multiplex PCR, while TCRdb's copy carries only in-frame clones and drops some. Of roughly 190,000 clones listed, just over 90% are singletons. Study findings and constraints: White British donors predominated, females outnumbered males, and clonal diversity was possibly underestimated. Spike-specific TCR breadth and depth grew following two AZD1222 doses. Repertoires were obtained solely post-peak T cell response.

Germline assignment: CDR1 SQVTM and CDR2 ANQGSEA. V gave up 3 bases and J gave up 7 bases; unmatched junction bases: 9. CDR3 length: 14 amino acids. The TCR was taken from an adult who received the AZD1222 COVID-19 vaccine. The material was peripheral blood, obtained 28 days after the second AZD1222 dose. V and J are TRBV29-1 and TRBJ2-7; 10 nucleotides match TRBD1. The CDR3 nucleotides read TGCAGCGTTGAGGGGGGACAGGGGAGGACGGAGCAGTACTTC. This translates into CSVEGGQGRTEQYF.